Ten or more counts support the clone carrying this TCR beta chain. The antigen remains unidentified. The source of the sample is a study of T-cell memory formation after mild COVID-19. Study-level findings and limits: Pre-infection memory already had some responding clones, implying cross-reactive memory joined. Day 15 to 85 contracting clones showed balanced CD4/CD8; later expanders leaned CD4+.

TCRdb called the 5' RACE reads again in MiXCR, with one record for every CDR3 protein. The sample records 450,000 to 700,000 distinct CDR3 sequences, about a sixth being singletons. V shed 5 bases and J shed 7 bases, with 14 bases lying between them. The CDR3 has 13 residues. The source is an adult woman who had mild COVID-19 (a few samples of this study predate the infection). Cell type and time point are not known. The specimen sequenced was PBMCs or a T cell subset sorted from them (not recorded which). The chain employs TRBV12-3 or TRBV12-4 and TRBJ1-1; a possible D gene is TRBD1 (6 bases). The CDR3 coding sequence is TGTGCCAGCAGTCCCAGGGGATTGGGTGAAGCTTTCTTT. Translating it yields CASSPRGLGEAFF.